This entry is about one T cell receptor beta chain. Its antigen is unknown. Germline CDR1 SEHNR, CDR2 FQNEAQ (reference sequence). V dropped 8 bases and J dropped 3 bases, with 14 bases sitting between them. CDR3 length: 13 amino acids. TCRdb passed the PCR reads through MiXCR, listing each CDR3 protein once. This sample has around 320,000 distinct CDR3 sequences; 24% occur once, and the top ten carry approximately 0.74%. The data were obtained in a study of molecular identifiers for immune sequencing clone quantification. Study outcomes and limitations: Over 99% of effector molecules, but under 1% in naive cells, were held by clones with more than 20 RNA copies.

This sequence was found in a human donor in good health. Some libraries in this study had Jurkat cell RNA spiked in. The sequenced sample consisted of naive CD8+ T cells from blood, with Jurkat cell RNA spiked in. Subset in this sample: FACS-sorted CD8+CD4-CCR7+CD45RA+ naive T cells. The chain couples TRBV7-9 to TRBJ2-7; D unresolved. The CDR3 sequence is CASGSVVDYEQYF. CDR3 DNA: TGTGCCAGCGGCTCCGTGGTTGACTACGAGCAGTACTTC.